The rows below give T cell receptor beta chains drawn from one sample of a study of T cells in Graves' hyperthyroidism and ophthalmopathy. MiXCR was run by TCRdb on the multiplex PCR reads, yielding one entry per CDR3 protein. This sample has around 370,000 distinct CDR3 sequences, with approximately 18% found just once. Sequences were obtained from blood. The receptors were gathered from a young man with Graves' ophthalmopathy. The CDR3 runs from the conserved cysteine through the conserved F or W. D genes are given only for firm matches. Expanded clones get a size class; other rows say once, few or many, or leave the size out.

cdr3_nt	cdr3_aa	v_call	d_call	clone_size	j_call
TGTGCCACCAGTGATACCGGGTTTAGGCAGTCCCAGCATTTT	CATSDTGFRQSQHF	TRBV24-1	.	few	TRBJ1-5
TGTGCCAGCAGTTTAGGGGTACAGAGGGCCCAGTACTTC	CASSLGVQRAQYF	TRBV12-3/TRBV12-4	.	many	TRBJ2-5
TGTGCCAGCAGTCCGTTCCCTCCTTTAGCGGGGGGGCCCGAGCAGTACTTC	CASSPFPPLAGGPEQYF	TRBV28	TRBD2	many	TRBJ2-7
TGTGCCAGCAGCCAAGGGATCAATGAAAAACTGTTTTTT	CASSQGINEKLFF	TRBV16	.	many	TRBJ1-4
TGCGCCAGCAGCTTCTCGGGGTTAAACGGGGAGCTGTTTTTT	CASSFSGLNGELFF	TRBV5-1	.	many	TRBJ2-2
TGTGCCAGCAGCATAGACGCGGGGGGAACAGATACGCAGTATTTT	CASSIDAGGTDTQYF	TRBV7-6	TRBD2	.	TRBJ2-3
TGTGCCAGCAGCTTAGCCGGGAGGCAAGAGACCCAGTACTTC	CASSLAGRQETQYF	TRBV7-8	TRBD2	many	TRBJ2-5
TGTGTCAGCAGTTTGGCGGACTATGGCTACACCTTC	CVSSLADYGYTF	TRBV28	.	.	TRBJ1-2
TGTGCCAGCAGCCCCGGACAGGATCTGAACACTGAAGCTTTCTTT	CASSPGQDLNTEAFF	TRBV6-1	TRBD1	.	TRBJ1-1
TGCGCCAGCAGCCTGGAGCTGGAATTGGTTGAGCAGTTCTTC	CASSLELELVEQFF	TRBV5-1	.	.	TRBJ2-1
TGTGCCAGCAGCGTCGCAGCGGGGGAAGAGACCCAGTACTTC	CASSVAAGEETQYF	TRBV2	TRBD2	many	TRBJ2-5